Following are 19 T cell receptor beta chains from one sample sequenced in a study of T cell repertoires in ileal Crohn's disease. The time point here: proximal margin of the surgical specimen (macroscopically non-inflamed). TCRdb's copy holds only in-frame clones and misses some; the assay was immunoSEQ multiplex PCR. Of thousands of clones in the sample, about 73% were seen once. Sequencing input: ileal tissue. The source is an adult with Crohn's disease.

The V gene is TRBV30, the J gene TRBJ1-4; weak D call: TRBD1 (6 bases). The CDR3 totals 16 residues. Trimming removed 5 bases at V and 0 bases at J, with 16 bases between. Germline V gene lookup returns CDR1 GTSNPN and CDR2 SVGIG (reference sequence). This chain's CDR3 is CAWEAGASATNEKLFF. DNA for the CDR3: TGTGCCTGGGAGGCGGGGGCCTCTGCAACTAATGAAAAACTGTTTTTT.

The chain recombines TRBV13 with TRBJ1-4, with D uncertain. V lost 5 bases and J lost 5, with 9 bases in between. The CDR3 runs to 13 residues. Germline-derived CDR1 and CDR2 are PRHDT and FYEKMQ (reference sequence). Written as DNA, the CDR3 is TGTGCCAGCAGCAAAAGTTCAAATGAAAAACTGTTTTTT. Its translation is CASSKSSNEKLFF.

This clone was detected only a few times. The chain recombines TRBV4-3 with TRBJ2-6; tentative D call: TRBD1 (5 bases). V lost 0 bases to trimming and J lost 1 base, with 7 bases between them. CDR1 LGHNA and CDR2 YSLEER come from the germline V gene. The CDR3 totals 16 residues. CDR3 nucleotide sequence: TGCGCCAGCAGCCAAGAGTCAGGGTCTGGGGCCAACGTCCTGACTTTC. Amino acids: CASSQESGSGANVLTF.

The chain combines TRBV7-2 with TRBJ2-2; 8 bases fit TRBD2. The CDR3 is made up of 15 amino acids. The J segment lost 4 bases and the V segment lost 6 bases, leaving 7 bases of the junction unmatched. Germline values: CDR1 SGHTA, CDR2 FQGNSA. The CDR3 nucleotides are TGTGCCAGCAGTCGGGGGGGCCGCCGCACCGGGGAGCTGTTTTTT. It codes for CASSRGGRRTGELFF.

The J gene is TRBJ2-7, the V gene TRBV5-4, with TRBD2 matching 7 bases. Germline V gene lookup returns CDR1 SGHNT and CDR2 YYREEE (reference sequence). V gave up 2 bases and J gave up 5 bases; unmatched junction bases: 7. This CDR3 region has 14 residues. The CDR3: CASSLWEGRDEQYF. The CDR3 region has the DNA TGTGCCAGCAGCTTATGGGAAGGGAGGGACGAGCAGTACTTC.

This sequence joins TRBV9 and TRBJ1-2; tentative D call: TRBD1 (6 bases). This CDR3 has 13 residues. The germline V gene encodes CDR1 SGDLS and CDR2 YYNGEE. With 6 bases removed from V and 6 bases from J, the gap between germline ends came to 15 bases. The CDR3 region has the DNA TGTGCCAGCACCCTGGGGGGGGACAATGGCTACACCTTC. It yields the protein CASTLGGDNGYTF.

This chain connects TRBV19 to TRBJ1-2, with 8 bases fitting TRBD1. The junction had 6 bases not matched to a gene; V was cut back by 5 bases and J by 4 bases. Germline loops: CDR1 LNHDA, CDR2 SQIVND (reference sequence). This CDR3 is 14 amino acids long. CDR3 coding DNA: TGTGCCAGTAGTGCTCAGGGGGCCGGCTATGGCTACACCTTC. Protein product: CASSAQGAGYGYTF.

This clone was found a few times. The chain is built from TRBV28 and TRBJ1-3; D not certain. Trimming stripped 5 bases from V and 2 bases from J, with 13 bases between. Germline V gene lookup returns CDR1 MDHEN and CDR2 SYDVKM. The CDR3 contains 15 residues. CDR3 in amino acids: CASSLPRGTGNTIYF. DNA of the CDR3: TGTGCCAGCAGTCTCCCCCGAGGGACTGGAAACACCATATATTTT.

The rearrangement links TRBV7-2 to TRBJ2-5; 12 positions match TRBD1. Germline values: CDR1 SGHTA, CDR2 FQGNSA. V shed 4 bases, J shed 4 bases, and the junction held 10 bases outside the gene matches. This CDR3 has 17 residues. The CDR3 DNA follows: TGTGCCAGCAGCTGGGGCTCGGGACAGGGGGCCGGAGAGACCCAGTACTTC. Its translation is CASSWGSGQGAGETQYF.

This CDR3 is CASSGRGWTYEQYF. Written as DNA, the CDR3 is TGTGCCAGTAGTGGGAGGGGATGGACCTACGAGCAGTACTTC. V usage is TRBV19 and J usage is TRBJ2-7, with TRBD2 matching over 7 bases. The CDR3 totals 14 residues. J gave up 2 bases and V 5 bases, and 6 bases lay outside the gene matches. Germline V lookup: CDR1 LNHDA, CDR2 SQIVND (reference sequence).

The chain joins TRBV27 to TRBJ2-7, with D perhaps TRBD2 (7 bases). The CDR3 runs 15 residues. Germline values: CDR1 MNHEY, CDR2 SMNVEV (reference sequence). V lost 2 bases, J lost 4 bases, and 15 bases lay in between. Here the CDR3 reads CASSLKGGGGYEQYF. CDR3 nucleotide sequence: TGTGCCAGCAGTTTAAAGGGGGGAGGGGGGTACGAGCAGTACTTC.

CDR3 coding DNA: TGTGCCTGGAGTGTAGGAGGGATCGGGGGGTACGAGCAGTACTTC. Protein product: CAWSVGGIGGYEQYF. The chain employs TRBV30 and TRBJ2-7, with TRBD2 matching over 7 bases. The CDR3 contains 15 residues. The V and J ends lost 0 bases and 4 bases, in that order; junction bases with no gene match: 9. Per germline, CDR1 GTSNPN and CDR2 SVGIG (reference sequence).

The chain links TRBV5-1 to TRBJ2-3; TRBD2 matches 9 bases. The CDR3 contains 15 residues. V lost 5 bases and J lost 0; bases outside the gene matches: 4. Germline CDR1 is SGHRS and CDR2 is YFSETQ. The CDR3 DNA is TGCGCCAGCAGGAAGACTAGCGGTAGCACAGATACGCAGTATTTT. This codes for CASRKTSGSTDTQYF.

This chain connects TRBV15 to TRBJ2-3; D is unclear. The CDR3 runs to 10 residues. The germline V gene has CDR1 LNHNV and CDR2 YYDKDF (reference sequence). V lost 8 bases and J lost 4, with 4 bases in between. The CDR3 loop is CATGADTQYF. In nucleotides, the CDR3 is TGTGCCACCGGGGCAGATACGCAGTATTTT.

The V and J genes are TRBV6-6 and TRBJ1-1; tentatively, D is TRBD1 (6 bases). The ends were cut back, 7 bases at V and 5 bases at J, with 17 bases in the middle. The CDR3 is made up of 14 amino acids. Germline V gene lookup returns CDR1 MNHNY and CDR2 SVGAGI (reference sequence). The chain's CDR3 is CASILQGGGTEAFF. CDR3 nucleotide sequence: TGTGCCAGCATATTACAGGGTGGGGGGACTGAAGCTTTCTTT.

The V call is TRBV7-2, the J call TRBJ1-1; D possibly corresponds to TRBD1 (5 bases). With 2 bases removed from V and 6 bases from J, the gap between germline ends came to 10 bases. This CDR3 has 13 amino acids. Germline V gives CDR1 SGHTA, CDR2 FQGNSA. The DNA for the CDR3 is TGTGCCAGCAGCTTATGGGAAGGGGCTGAAGCTTTCTTT. It encodes CASSLWEGAEAFF.

This chain connects TRBV2 to TRBJ2-1, with 9 bases lining up with TRBD1. CDR1 and CDR2 (germline): SNHLY, FYNNEI. CDR3 length: 13 residues. Trimming cost V 8 bases and J 9 bases; bases outside gene matches: 8. The DNA of the CDR3 is TGTGCCAGCTTATGGACAGGGGAGGGTGAGCAGTTCTTC. It translates to CASLWTGEGEQFF. Full variable domain (rest looked up from reference TRBV2 and TRBJ2-1): EPEVTQTPSHQVTQMGQEVILRCVPISNHLYFYWYRQILGQKVEFLVSFYNNEISEKSEIFDDQFSVERPDGSNFTLKIRSTKLEDSAMYFCASLWTGEGEQFFGPGTRLTVL.

This clone was picked up one time. The V and J genes are TRBV7-3 and TRBJ2-2, with D maybe TRBD2 (6 bases). V was shortened by 2 bases and J by 5 bases, with 12 bases between the two germline ends. This CDR3 is built from 15 residues. In germline, CDR1 is SGHTA, CDR2 FQGTGA. CDR3 DNA sequence: TGTGCCAGCAGCTTAGTTACTAGCTCGACCGGGGAGCTGTTTTTT. Translation gives CASSLVTSSTGELFF.

CDR3 sequence reads: CASSYSNGRGEEQFF. The DNA of the CDR3 is TGTGCCAGCAGTTACTCGAATGGACGCGGGGAGGAGCAGTTCTTC. The rearrangement links TRBV6-5 to TRBJ2-1; tentatively, D is TRBD2 (6 bases). CDR3 length equals 15 residues. Germline-derived CDR1 and CDR2 are MNHEY and SVGAGI. V lost 0 bases and J lost 10, with 16 bases in between.